The next 14 T cell receptor beta chains were all read from a single sample in a study of human T cells and chemical hapten exposure. TCRdb independently ran MiXCR on the RACE reads; one entry per CDR3 protein. The sample includes under 450,000 distinct CDR3 sequences, roughly 6.3% of them seen just once. Time point given: patch test 2, 6 weeks after DPC sensitization. Stated treatment: therapeutic diphenylcyclopropenone sensitization with weekly scalp DPC. Source: whole blood, taken in connection with sensitization to the hapten diphenylcyclopropenone (DPC). These receptors originate from a young woman with alopecia areata. Some clones in this sample may be carry-over from other donors' samples.

The V call is TRBV28, the J call TRBJ2-1, with 7 bases fitting TRBD1. From germline, CDR1 is MDHEN and CDR2 SYDVKM. Trimming cost V 3 bases and J 6 bases; bases outside gene matches: 8. The CDR3 contains 15 residues. CDR3 DNA: TGTGCCAGCAGTTTGGTAAGGGCAGGGGGCAATGAGCAGTTCTTC. It is translated as CASSLVRAGGNEQFF.

In this sample, this clonotype turned up many times. The CDR3 DNA sequence: TGTGCCAGCAGCTTCACTGACTATGGCTACACCTTC. This sequence encodes CASSFTDYGYTF. The V call is TRBV7-9, the J call TRBJ1-2; D call uncertain. Trimming took 3 bases from V and 3 from J, leaving 5 bases between them. CDR1 is SEHNR and CDR2 is FQNEAQ in the germline V gene (reference sequence). There are 12 residues in the CDR3.

This clonotype was counted between two and nine times. V is TRBV18 and J is TRBJ2-7; 10 bases align to TRBD1. J gave up 7 bases and V 3 bases, and 3 bases lay outside the gene matches. Germline V CDR1 and CDR2: KGHSH, LQKENI. The CDR3 loop spans 13 amino acids. Here the CDR3 DNA reads TGTGCCAGCTCACCGCGGACAGGGGGTGAGCAGTACTTC. It is translated as CASSPRTGGEQYF.

V usage is TRBV14 and J usage is TRBJ2-3; weak D call: TRBD2 (6 bases). There are 16 residues in the CDR3. Trimming took 4 bases from V and 2 from J, leaving 16 bases between them. CDR1 and CDR2 from the germline V gene are SGHDN and FVKESK. CDR3 in amino acids: CASSLGTAGSTDTQYF. The CDR3 DNA reads TGTGCCAGCAGCCTAGGGACGGCGGGGTCCACAGATACGCAGTATTTT.

This clonotype was recorded a few times. This CDR3 reads CASGPNRVDSPLHF. The CDR3 coding sequence is TGTGCCAGCGGACCGAACAGGGTTGATTCACCCCTCCACTTT. The chain links TRBV2 to TRBJ1-6; weak D call: TRBD1 (6 bases). CDR3 length equals 14 residues. Trimming removed 8 bases from V and 8 bases from J, with 16 bases in between. Germline V gene sequence: CDR1 SNHLY, CDR2 FYNNEI.

In nucleotides, the CDR3 is TGTGCCAGCATGTCTCTGGACAGGAAGAACACTGAAGCTTTCTTT. Its protein is CASMSLDRKNTEAFF. The chain is built from TRBV6-5 and TRBJ1-1, with 7 positions matching TRBD1. Germline values: CDR1 MNHEY, CDR2 SVGAGI. This CDR3 is 15 amino acids long. Trimming at V came to 7 bases and at J to 1 base, leaving 9 bases not matched to a gene.

There are many counts of this clonotype. The chain links TRBV7-8 to TRBJ2-2; D is unresolved. The CDR3 sequence is 15 residues long. Trimming cost V 5 bases and J 1 base, with 11 bases left between them. Germline V CDR1 and CDR2: SGHVS, FQNEAQ. The CDR3 DNA reads TGTGCCAGCAGCCGCGGACCCCAGAACACCGGGGAGCTGTTTTTT. Protein product: CASSRGPQNTGELFF. Together with reference TRBV7-8 and TRBJ2-2, the CDR3 gives the full variable domain: GAGVSQSPRYKVAKRGQDVALRCDPISGHVSLFWYQQALGQGPEFLTYFQNEAQLDKSGLPSDRFFAERPEGSVSTLKIQRTQQEDSAVYLCASSRGPQNTGELFFGEGSRLTVL.

There are many counts of this clonotype. The V call is TRBV6-5, the J call TRBJ1-2, with TRBD1 as a possible D gene (6 bases). Trimming stripped 4 bases from V and 8 bases from J, with 14 bases between. The CDR3 consists of 13 residues. Germline lookup yields CDR1 MNHEY and CDR2 SVGAGI. The CDR3 reads CASSFRGHVGYTF. The CDR3 DNA follows: TGTGCCAGCAGTTTTCGGGGGCATGTAGGCTACACCTTC.

This clonotype was observed a few times. The gene calls are TRBV7-9 and TRBJ2-2; D possibly corresponds to TRBD2 (6 bases). The CDR3 consists of 17 residues. Germline V gene data show CDR1 as SEHNR and CDR2 as FQNEAQ (reference sequence). V lost 5 bases to trimming and J lost 6 bases, with 22 bases between them. The CDR3 region is CASSRTRRGGYSGELFF. The CDR3 DNA reads TGTGCCAGCAGCCGGACCAGGAGGGGCGGGTACTCCGGGGAGCTGTTTTTT.

The sample holds many counts of this clonotype. V is TRBV28 and J is TRBJ1-2, with 9 bases identical to TRBD1. CDR1 is MDHEN and CDR2 is SYDVKM in the germline V gene. The CDR3 loop spans 17 amino acids. Germline trimming cut 4 bases from V and 7 bases from J; bases unmatched to any gene: 16. CDR3 region: CASSYNSDRGESSGYTF. CDR3 nucleotides: TGTGCCAGCAGTTACAACTCGGACAGGGGCGAGAGCAGTGGCTACACCTTC.

At least ten counts were recorded for this clonotype. The chain couples TRBV6-2 or TRBV6-3 to TRBJ1-5; tentative D call: TRBD1 (5 bases). The CDR3 loop spans 13 amino acids. CDR1 and CDR2 (germline): MNHEY, SVGEGT. V lost 8 bases to trimming and J lost 7 bases, with 15 bases between them. This chain's CDR3 is CASGNPRAQPQHF. CDR3 DNA: TGTGCCAGCGGAAATCCCAGGGCCCAGCCCCAGCATTTT.

J is TRBJ1-5 and V is TRBV12-3 or TRBV12-4; D ambiguous. V shed 3 bases and J shed 5 bases, with 8 bases lying between them. CDR3 length: 13 amino acids. The CDR3 region has the DNA TGTGCCAGCAGTTTTTACACGCATCAGCCCCAGCATTTT. Its protein is CASSFYTHQPQHF.

This clonotype has just a few counts. The CDR3 DNA follows: TGCGCCAGCAGCCAAGAAAAAACGGGGTTTTATAATTCACCCCTCCACTTT. Its translation is CASSQEKTGFYNSPLHF. The chain employs TRBV4-1 and TRBJ1-6; D remains unclear. Germline V gives CDR1 MGHRA, CDR2 YSYEKL. Trimming cost V 0 bases and J 4 bases, with 13 bases left between them. This CDR3 region has 17 residues.

The J gene is TRBJ2-7, the V gene TRBV5-5, with D uncertain. V shed 3 bases and J shed 11 bases, with 15 bases lying between them. The germline gives CDR1 SGHKS, CDR2 YYEKEE (reference sequence). The length of the CDR3 is 12 residues. As DNA, the CDR3 is TGTGCCAGCAGCTCGACCCTTAGGAGCAAGTACTTC. Amino acids: CASSSTLRSKYF.